This T cell receptor (beta chain) was identified during a study of post-analysis software for immune sequencing data. Whole-study findings and limits: Significantly decreased normalized Chao1 diversity was recorded for multiple sclerosis patients relative to controls. There were roughly 5 TRBV segments more frequent in patients than controls, and TRBV5-6, TRBV5-1 and TRBV20-1 were among them.

Points on this clonotype: Its antigen is as yet unknown.

Unique molecular identifiers were carried by the TCR beta cDNA libraries. Starting from about 0.98 to 11 million T cells, the study yielded roughly 0.5 million cDNA molecules. One entry per CDR3 protein results from TCRdb running MiXCR on the PCR reads. The sample holds 650,000 to 850,000 distinct CDR3 sequences, roughly 58% seen once. Germline CDR1 is LGHDT and CDR2 is YNNKEL (reference sequence). The length of the CDR3 is 13 residues. Trimming left V 0 bases short and J 9 bases short, with 12 bases between. The sequenced sample was blood. The rearrangement links TRBV3-1 to TRBJ2-7; D uncertain. This receptor was obtained from a girl between 10 and 17 years old with multiple sclerosis. The CDR3 DNA is TGTGCCAGCAGCCAAGATCGGAGCCTCGGGCAGTACTTC. This sequence encodes CASSQDRSLGQYF.